This T cell receptor beta chain appears in the sequencing data of a study of human T cells and chemical hapten exposure. The overall study: Patch tests put 0.01% DPC on the upper back, read at 6 days. Recorded diagnoses among the mostly female patients were alopecia areata, totalis or universalis. Whole-study findings and limits: No alteration of TCRs above 1 in 1000 frequency was seen with DPC sensitization.

Time point in this sample: patch test 1, 2 weeks after DPC sensitization. Treatment specified: therapeutic diphenylcyclopropenone sensitization with weekly scalp DPC. The CDR3 is 17 amino acids. Germline CDR1 and CDR2: MNHEY and SVGAGI. With regard to this clonotype: Its specificity is not known. The junction does not match germline at one end; this may be a read error.

A single record per CDR3 protein comes from TCRdb applying MiXCR to the RACE reads. Found here are about 110,000 distinct CDR3 sequences, roughly 11% of them singletons; the top ten hold 3.5%. This TCR came from a middle-aged woman with alopecia areata. Some clones in this sample may be carry-over from other donors' samples. V and J are TRBV6-5 and TRBJ1-2; D ambiguous. Sequenced here: whole blood, sampled in connection with sensitization to the hapten diphenylcyclopropenone (DPC). The CDR3: CASNYFPIRDGNYGYTF. The DNA for the CDR3 is TGTGCCAGCAATTACTTCCCGATACGCGACGGGAACTATGGCTACACCTTC.